This is a list of T cell receptor beta chains from one sample in a study of technical replicates of blood from a handful of donors. Libraries were prepared by immunoSEQ multiplex PCR; TCRdb keeps only in-frame clonotypes and omits some of them. The table lists some 15,000 clones, 80% to 85% of them singletons. Specimen: PBMCs. The origin of the receptors is a human donor in good health. Each CDR3 is given with its conserved first and last residue. D genes are given only for firm matches. Clone size appears in some rows only: once, few, many, or a class for an expanded clone.

J gene | D gene | CDR3 length | V gene | clone size | CDR3 protein | CDR3 DNA
TRBJ2-3 | TRBD2 | 14 | TRBV30 | NA | CAWKSGSSTDTQYF | TGTGCCTGGAAGAGCGGGAGTTCCACAGATACGCAGTATTTT
TRBJ2-2 | TRBD2 | 20 | TRBV10-1 | NA | CASSESGGLAGGPNTGELFF | TGCGCCAGCAGTGAGTCCGGAGGTCTAGCGGGAGGGCCGAACACCGGGGAGCTGTTTTTT
TRBJ1-3 | TRBD1 | 15 | TRBV28 | NA | CASSYSGGSGNTIYF | TGTGCCAGCAGTTATTCAGGGGGCTCTGGAAACACCATATATTTT
TRBJ1-1 | TRBD1 | 15 | TRBV5-1 | NA | CASSLATGAGTEAFF | TGCGCCAGCAGCTTGGCTACAGGGGCAGGGACTGAAGCTTTCTTT
TRBJ2-7 | TRBD1 | 15 | TRBV18 | NA | CASSKPQGGGFEQYF | TGTGCCAGCTCAAAACCACAGGGGGGTGGATTCGAGCAGTACTTC
TRBJ2-1 | TRBD2 | 20 | TRBV6-1 | NA | CASSGKRGLAGVGAGNEQFF | TGTGCCAGCAGTGGAAAAAGGGGACTAGCGGGAGTGGGGGCGGGCAATGAGCAGTTCTTC
TRBJ2-7 | TRBD2 | 14 | TRBV6-4 | NA | CASSRTSGAYEQYF | TGTGCCAGCAGCCGAACTAGCGGGGCCTACGAGCAGTACTTC
TRBJ2-5 | NA | 15 | TRBV5-8 | NA | CASSLLAGPRETQYF | TGTGCCAGCAGCTTGTTGGCGGGCCCCCGGGAGACCCAGTACTTC
TRBJ2-1 | TRBD1 | 15 | TRBV5-1 | NA | CASSRTGESYNEQFF | TGCGCCAGCAGCCGGACAGGGGAATCCTACAATGAGCAGTTCTTC
TRBJ2-1 | TRBD2 | 15 | TRBV27 | few | CASTLSGLAGEEQFF | TGTGCCAGCACCCTATCGGGACTAGCGGGAGAGGAGCAGTTCTTC
TRBJ2-5 | TRBD1 | 15 | TRBV6-6 | NA | CASSLYRRGQETQYF | TGTGCCAGCAGCCTATATCGCAGGGGGCAAGAGACCCAGTACTTC
TRBJ2-1 | TRBD2 | 17 | TRBV9 | NA | CASSASHGTRVYNEQFF | TGTGCCAGCAGCGCTAGTCATGGGACTAGAGTCTACAATGAGCAGTTCTTC
TRBJ2-7 | TRBD1 | 15 | TRBV2 | NA | CASRQGALGSGEQYF | TGTGCCAGCAGACAGGGGGCACTTGGTTCGGGCGAGCAGTACTTC
TRBJ2-3 | NA | 16 | TRBV7-8 | NA | CASSLVDGGWSDTQYF | TGTGCCAGCAGCTTAGTGGACGGGGGTTGGTCAGATACGCAGTATTTT
TRBJ2-5 | TRBD2 | 16 | TRBV11-2 | few | CASSSTGTRIGETQYF | TGTGCCAGCAGCTCCACCGGGACTAGGATAGGAGAGACCCAGTACTTC
TRBJ2-5 | NA | 12 | TRBV19 | NA | CASRATGETQYF | TGTGCCAGTAGGGCGACGGGAGAGACCCAGTACTTC
TRBJ2-5 | NA | 15 | TRBV27 | NA | CASSLFPGVGETQYF | TGTGCCAGCAGTTTATTTCCGGGAGTAGGAGAGACCCAGTACTTC
TRBJ2-2 | TRBD2 | 17 | TRBV9 | NA | CASSVVLAGDDTGELFF | TGTGCCAGCAGCGTTGTTTTAGCGGGAGACGACACCGGGGAGCTGTTTTTT
TRBJ2-3 | TRBD2 | 16 | TRBV6-5 | NA | CASSYFLAGGLNTQYF | TGTGCCAGCAGTTATTTCCTAGCGGGAGGGCTGAATACGCAGTATTTT
TRBJ2-1 | TRBD2 | 15 | TRBV6-1 | NA | CASSPGTSGSNEQFF | TGTGCCAGCAGCCCCGGGACTAGCGGGAGCAATGAGCAGTTCTTC
TRBJ1-4 | TRBD1 | 14 | TRBV2 | NA | CASRESRDSEKLFF | TGTGCCAGCAGAGAAAGCCGGGACAGCGAAAAACTGTTTTTT
TRBJ2-1 | TRBD1 | 14 | TRBV11-2 | NA | CASSVRDRNNEQFF | TGTGCCAGCAGCGTCCGGGACAGGAACAATGAGCAGTTCTTC
TRBJ1-5 | NA | 14 | TRBV28 | NA | CAGSGEGSNQPQHF | TGTGCCGGCTCAGGGGAAGGGAGCAATCAGCCCCAGCATTTT
TRBJ2-7 | TRBD2 | 17 | TRBV4-2 | NA | CASSQTGTSGWTYEQYF | TGTGCCAGCAGCCAGACCGGGACTAGCGGGTGGACCTACGAGCAGTACTTC
TRBJ2-7 | NA | 15 | TRBV11-2 | NA | CASSYPYGRSYEQYF | TGTGCCAGCAGCTACCCTTATGGGCGCTCCTACGAGCAGTACTTC
TRBJ2-3 | TRBD2 | 14 | TRBV30 | NA | CAWGGRVLTDTQYF | TGTGCCTGGGGCGGGAGGGTTCTCACAGATACGCAGTATTTT
TRBJ2-6 | TRBD1 | 16 | TRBV7-6 | NA | CASSPTGLAGANVLTF | TGTGCCAGCAGCCCGACAGGGCTTGCTGGGGCCAACGTCCTGACTTTC
TRBJ2-7 | TRBD2 | 14 | TRBV6-1 | NA | CASSIAGDIYEQYF | TGTGCCAGCAGCATAGCGGGAGATATCTACGAGCAGTACTTC
TRBJ2-3 | TRBD2 | 16 | TRBV14 | NA | CASSQLAGGSTDTQYF | TGTGCCAGCAGCCAGCTAGCGGGAGGGAGCACAGATACGCAGTATTTT
TRBJ2-5 | TRBD2 | 14 | TRBV5-5 | NA | CASSSGTSVETQYF | TGTGCCAGCAGCTCCGGGACTAGCGTGGAGACCCAGTACTTC
TRBJ1-3 | NA | 13 | TRBV30 | NA | CAWGQHSGNTIYF | TGTGCCTGGGGACAACACTCTGGAAACACCATATATTTT
TRBJ2-2 | NA | 14 | TRBV28 | NA | CASREGPYTGELFF | TGTGCCAGCAGGGAGGGCCCTTACACCGGGGAGCTGTTTTTT
TRBJ1-5 | NA | 14 | TRBV18 | NA | CASSPGGGGQPQHF | TGTGCCAGCTCACCGGGAGGGGGGGGTCAGCCCCAGCATTTT
TRBJ2-5 | TRBD2 | 16 | TRBV5-1 | NA | CASSLPGLGDSGTQYF | TGCGCCAGCAGCCTACCGGGACTAGGAGACTCCGGGACCCAGTACTTC
TRBJ2-7 | TRBD2 | 17 | TRBV6-1 | NA | CASSEPGLAGVSYEQYF | TGTGCCAGCAGTGAACCGGGACTAGCGGGAGTGTCCTACGAGCAGTACTTC
TRBJ1-3 | NA | 14 | TRBV10-2 | medium-sized | CASSEGVSGNTIYF | TGCGCCAGCAGTGAAGGGGTCTCTGGAAACACCATATATTTT
TRBJ2-7 | TRBD2 | 13 | TRBV27 | few | CASATAGGNEQYF | TGTGCCAGCGCCACAGCGGGAGGTAACGAGCAGTACTTC
TRBJ2-3 | TRBD2 | 16 | TRBV25-1 | NA | CASSRKASGSTDTQYF | TGTGCCAGCAGTCGAAAGGCTAGCGGAAGCACAGATACGCAGTATTTT
TRBJ1-1 | NA | 14 | TRBV7-9 | NA | CASSLGSGIAEAFF | TGTGCCAGCAGCTTAGGTTCGGGGATCGCTGAAGCTTTCTTT
TRBJ2-1 | TRBD2 | 16 | TRBV10-3 | NA | CAVSLTGAGANNEQFF | TGTGCCGTTTCCTTGACCGGGGCGGGAGCTAACAATGAGCAGTTCTTC